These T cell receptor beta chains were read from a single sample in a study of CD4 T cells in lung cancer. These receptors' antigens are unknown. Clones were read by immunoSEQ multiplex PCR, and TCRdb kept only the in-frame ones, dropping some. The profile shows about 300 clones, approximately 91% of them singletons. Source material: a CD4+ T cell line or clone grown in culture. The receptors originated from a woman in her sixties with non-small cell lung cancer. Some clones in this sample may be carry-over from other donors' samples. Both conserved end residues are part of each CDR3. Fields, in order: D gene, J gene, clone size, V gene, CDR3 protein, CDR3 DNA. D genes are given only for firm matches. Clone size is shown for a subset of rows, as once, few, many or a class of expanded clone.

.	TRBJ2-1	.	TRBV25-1	CASSTRLRYNEQFF	TGTGCCAGCAGTACCCGACTACGATACAATGAGCAGTTCTTC
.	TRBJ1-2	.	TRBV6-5	CASKGDFGYTF	TGTGCCAGCAAGGGGGATTTTGGCTACACCTTC
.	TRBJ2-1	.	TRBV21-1	CASSKGSGQGYNEQFF	.
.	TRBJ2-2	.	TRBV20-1	CSARDLEELFF	TGCAGTGCTAGAGATCTCGAGGAGCTGTTTTTT
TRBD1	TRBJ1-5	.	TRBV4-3	CASSPDRNQPQHF	TGCGCCAGCAGCCCGGACAGGAACCAGCCCCAGCATTTT
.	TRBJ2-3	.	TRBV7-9	CASSPALVPTDTQYF	TGTGCCAGCAGCCCGGCCCTAGTCCCCACAGATACGCAGTATTTT
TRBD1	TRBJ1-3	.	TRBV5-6	CASSSLQGTYSGNTIYF	TGTGCCAGCAGCTCTCTACAGGGGACCTACTCTGGAAACACCATATATTTT
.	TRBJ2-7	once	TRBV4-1	CASSPPGRQYEQYF	TGCGCCAGCAGCCCACCCGGGAGACAATACGAGCAGTACTTC
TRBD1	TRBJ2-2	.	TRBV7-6	CASSLRTGATGELFF	TGTGCCAGCAGCTTACGGACAGGCGCCACCGGGGAGCTGTTTTTT
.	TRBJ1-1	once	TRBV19	CASSLVPTGTEAFF	TGTGCCAGTAGTTTAGTGCCAACCGGCACTGAAGCTTTCTTT
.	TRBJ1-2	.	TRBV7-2	CASSSPAKLNYGYTF	TGTGCCAGCAGCTCCCCAGCCAAACTTAACTATGGCTACACCTTC
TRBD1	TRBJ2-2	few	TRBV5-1	CASSLRQGAGTGELFF	TGCGCCAGCAGCTTGAGACAGGGGGCAGGGACCGGGGAGCTGTTTTTT
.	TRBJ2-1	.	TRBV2	CASEGTYNEQFF	TGTGCCAGCGAGGGCACTTACAATGAGCAGTTCTTC
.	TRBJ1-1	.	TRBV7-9	CASSLQVEAFF	TGTGCCAGCAGCTTACAGGTTGAAGCTTTCTTT
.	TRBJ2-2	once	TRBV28	CASSFSWGLGDTGELFF	TGTGCCAGCAGTTTTAGTTGGGGGCTGGGGGACACCGGGGAGCTGTTTTTT
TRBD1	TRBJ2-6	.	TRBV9	CASSPRTGDEAGANVLTF	TGTGCCAGCAGCCCCAGGACAGGGGATGAGGCTGGGGCCAACGTCCTGACTTTC
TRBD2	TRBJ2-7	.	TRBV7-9	CASSLDRLAGPNEQYF	TGTGCCAGCAGCTTAGATCGTCTAGCGGGACCCAACGAGCAGTACTTC
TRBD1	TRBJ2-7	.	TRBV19	CASSTTGVREQYF	TGTGCCAGTAGTACAACAGGGGTACGTGAGCAGTACTTC
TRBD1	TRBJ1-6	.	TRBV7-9	CASRDGDRQPYNSPLHF	TGTGCCAGCAGGGATGGGGACAGACAACCCTATAATTCACCCCTCCACTTT
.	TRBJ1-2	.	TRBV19	CASSINTPPFTGPNYGYTF	TGTGCCAGTAGTATAAATACGCCCCCTTTTACAGGACCTAACTATGGCTACACCTTC
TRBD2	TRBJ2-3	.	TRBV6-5	CASRAQRGRDF	TGTGCCAGCAGGGCCCAGCGGGGCCGTGATTTT
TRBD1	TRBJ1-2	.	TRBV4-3	CASSPSQRWTGYGYTF	TGCGCCAGCAGCCCATCCCAGAGGTGGACAGGCTATGGCTACACCTTC
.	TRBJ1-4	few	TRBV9	CASSVDGNGEKLFF	TGTGCCAGCAGCGTAGACGGGAATGGTGAAAAACTGTTTTTT
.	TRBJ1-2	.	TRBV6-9	CASSYVPNYGYTF	TGTGCCAGCAGTTACGTCCCTAACTATGGCTACACCTTC
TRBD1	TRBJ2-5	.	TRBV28	CASSTTTGVETQYF	TGTGCCAGCAGCACCACCACAGGGGTAGAGACCCAGTACTTC
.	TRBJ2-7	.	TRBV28	CASSPLGGADYEQYF	TGTGCCAGCAGTCCCCTCGGGGGCGCGGACTACGAGCAGTACTTC
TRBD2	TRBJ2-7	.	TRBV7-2	CASSLAPSGRDIWYEQYF	TGTGCCAGCAGCTTAGCGCCTAGCGGGAGGGACATATGGTACGAGCAGTACTTC
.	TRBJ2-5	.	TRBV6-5	CASSYVGNLETQYF	TGTGCCAGCAGTTACGTCGGTAACCTAGAGACCCAGTACTTC
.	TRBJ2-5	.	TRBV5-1	CASSLATEWGETQYF	TGCGCCAGCAGCTTGGCTACAGAATGGGGGGAGACCCAGTACTTC
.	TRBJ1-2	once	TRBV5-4	CASSAGGANYGYTF	TGTGCCAGCAGCGCGGGGGGGGCTAACTATGGCTACACCTTC
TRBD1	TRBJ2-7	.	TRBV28	CASSIGQGFGYEQYF	TGTGCCAGCAGTATCGGACAGGGCTTTGGCTACGAGCAGTACTTC
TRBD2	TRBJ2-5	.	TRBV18	CASYGTSGRSRETQYF	TGTGCCAGCTACGGCACTAGCGGGAGGTCGAGAGAGACCCAGTACTTC